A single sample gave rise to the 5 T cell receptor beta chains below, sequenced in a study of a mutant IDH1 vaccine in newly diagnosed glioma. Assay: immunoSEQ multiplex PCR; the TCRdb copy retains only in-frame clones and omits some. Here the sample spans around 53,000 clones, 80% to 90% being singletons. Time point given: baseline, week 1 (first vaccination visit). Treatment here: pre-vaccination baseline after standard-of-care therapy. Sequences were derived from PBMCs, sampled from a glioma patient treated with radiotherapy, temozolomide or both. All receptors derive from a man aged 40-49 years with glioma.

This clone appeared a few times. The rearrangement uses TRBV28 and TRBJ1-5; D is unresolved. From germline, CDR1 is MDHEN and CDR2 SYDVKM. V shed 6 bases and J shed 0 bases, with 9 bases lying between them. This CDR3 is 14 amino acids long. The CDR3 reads CASRGIFSNQPQHF. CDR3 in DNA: TGTGCCAGCAGGGGGATTTTTAGCAATCAGCCCCAGCATTTT.

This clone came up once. The CDR3 sequence: CASSWTAILQSSSYEQYF. CDR3 in DNA: TGTGCCAGCAGTTGGACAGCGATACTACAATCCAGCTCCTACGAGCAGTACTTC. The chain couples TRBV28 to TRBJ2-7, with a weak D call TRBD1 (6 bases). The CDR3 loop spans 18 amino acids. The germline V and J ends were trimmed by 4 bases and 0 bases, with 22 bases remaining between them. CDR1 is MDHEN and CDR2 is SYDVKM in the germline V gene.

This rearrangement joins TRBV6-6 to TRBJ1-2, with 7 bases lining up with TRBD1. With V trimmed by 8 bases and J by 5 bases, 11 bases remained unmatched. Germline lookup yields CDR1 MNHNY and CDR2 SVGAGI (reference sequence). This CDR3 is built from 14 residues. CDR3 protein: CASRDFRGVYGYTF. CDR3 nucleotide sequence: TGTGCCAGCCGGGATTTCAGGGGGGTATATGGCTACACCTTC.

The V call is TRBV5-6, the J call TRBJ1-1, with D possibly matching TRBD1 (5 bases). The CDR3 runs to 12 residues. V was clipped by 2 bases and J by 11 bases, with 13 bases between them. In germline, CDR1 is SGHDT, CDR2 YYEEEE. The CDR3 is CASSFMGRPAFF. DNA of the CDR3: TGTGCCAGCAGCTTTATGGGGCGACCGGCTTTCTTT.

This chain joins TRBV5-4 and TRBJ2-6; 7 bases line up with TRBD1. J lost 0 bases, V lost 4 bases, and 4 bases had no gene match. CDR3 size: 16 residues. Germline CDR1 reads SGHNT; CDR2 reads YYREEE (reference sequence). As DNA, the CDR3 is TGTGCCAGCAGCGAGGGACAGATCTCTGGGGCCAACGTCCTGACTTTC. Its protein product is CASSEGQISGANVLTF. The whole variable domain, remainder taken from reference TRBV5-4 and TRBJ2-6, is ETGVTQSPTHLIKTRGQQVTLRCSSQSGHNTVSWYQQALGQGPQFIFQYYREEENGRGNFPPRFSGLQFPNYSSELNVNALELDDSALYLCASSEGQISGANVLTFGAGSRLTVL.